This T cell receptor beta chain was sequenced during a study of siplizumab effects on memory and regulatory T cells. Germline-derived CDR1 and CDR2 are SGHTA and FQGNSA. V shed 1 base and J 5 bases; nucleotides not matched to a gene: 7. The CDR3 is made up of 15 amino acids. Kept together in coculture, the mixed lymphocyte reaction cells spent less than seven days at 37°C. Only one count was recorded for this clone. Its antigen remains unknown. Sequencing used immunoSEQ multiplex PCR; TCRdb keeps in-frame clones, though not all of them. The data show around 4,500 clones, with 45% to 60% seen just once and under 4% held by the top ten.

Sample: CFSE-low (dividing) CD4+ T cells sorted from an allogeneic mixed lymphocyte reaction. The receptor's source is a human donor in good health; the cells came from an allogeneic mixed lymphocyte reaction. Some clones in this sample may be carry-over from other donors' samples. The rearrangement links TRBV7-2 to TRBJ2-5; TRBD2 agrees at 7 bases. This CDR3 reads CASSLEAGVPETQYF. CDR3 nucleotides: TGTGCCAGCAGCTTAGAGGCGGGAGTGCCGGAGACCCAGTACTTC.